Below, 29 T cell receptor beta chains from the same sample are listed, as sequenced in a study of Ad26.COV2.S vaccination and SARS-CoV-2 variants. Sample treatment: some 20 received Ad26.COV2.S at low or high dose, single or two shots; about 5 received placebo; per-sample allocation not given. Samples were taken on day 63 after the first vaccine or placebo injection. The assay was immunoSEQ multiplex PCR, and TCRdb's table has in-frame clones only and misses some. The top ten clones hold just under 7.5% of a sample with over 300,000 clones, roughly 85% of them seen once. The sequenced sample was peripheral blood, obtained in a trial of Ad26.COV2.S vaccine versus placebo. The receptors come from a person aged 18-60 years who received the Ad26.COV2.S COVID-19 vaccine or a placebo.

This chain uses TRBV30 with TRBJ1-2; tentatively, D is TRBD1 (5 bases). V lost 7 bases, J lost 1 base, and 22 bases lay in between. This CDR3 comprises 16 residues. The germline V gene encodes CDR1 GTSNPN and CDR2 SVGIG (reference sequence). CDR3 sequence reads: CASLTWQQVLNYGYTF. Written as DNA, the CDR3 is TGTGCCTCACTGACTTGGCAACAGGTCCTTAACTATGGCTACACCTTC.

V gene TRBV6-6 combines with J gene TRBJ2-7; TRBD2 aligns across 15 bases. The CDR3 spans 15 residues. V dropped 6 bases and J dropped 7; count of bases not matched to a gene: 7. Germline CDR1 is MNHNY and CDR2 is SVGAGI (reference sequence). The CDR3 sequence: CASRGLAGGWGEQYF. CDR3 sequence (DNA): TGTGCCAGCAGGGGACTAGCGGGGGGCTGGGGGGAGCAGTACTTC.

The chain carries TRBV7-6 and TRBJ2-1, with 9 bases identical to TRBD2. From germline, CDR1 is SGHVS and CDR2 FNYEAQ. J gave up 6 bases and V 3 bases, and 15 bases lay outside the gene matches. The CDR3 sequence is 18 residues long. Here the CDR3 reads CASSFPGGGRAGVNEQFF. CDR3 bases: TGTGCCAGCAGCTTCCCGGGGGGCGGGAGGGCCGGAGTCAATGAGCAGTTCTTC. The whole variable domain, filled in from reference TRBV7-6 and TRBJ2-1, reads GAGVSQSPRYKVTKRGQDVALRCDPISGHVSLYWYRQALGQGPEFLTYFNYEAQQDKSGLPNDRFSAERPEGSISTLTIQRTEQRDSAMYRCASSFPGGGRAGVNEQFFGPGTRLTVL.

The CDR3 here is CASSWDNRNNYGYTF. The CDR3 coding sequence is TGTGCCAGCAGTTGGGACAATAGGAATAACTATGGCTACACCTTC. V is TRBV6-5 and J is TRBJ1-2; D may be TRBD1 (6 bases). The CDR3 is 15 residues long. Looked up from germline, CDR1 is MNHEY and CDR2 is SVGAGI. The germline V and J ends were trimmed by 4 bases and 1 base, with 13 bases remaining between them.

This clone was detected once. DNA of the CDR3: TGTGCCAGCAGCCTGGGACTAGCGGGATTGAGCGGGGAGCTGTTTTTT. Residues: CASSLGLAGLSGELFF. V and J are TRBV3-1 (or the pseudogene TRBV3-2) and TRBJ2-2; 13 bases align to TRBD2. With 4 bases clipped from V and 7 bases from J, the junction kept 6 bases outside the gene matches. This CDR3 contains 16 residues. Per germline, CDR1 LGHDT and CDR2 YNNKEL (reference sequence).

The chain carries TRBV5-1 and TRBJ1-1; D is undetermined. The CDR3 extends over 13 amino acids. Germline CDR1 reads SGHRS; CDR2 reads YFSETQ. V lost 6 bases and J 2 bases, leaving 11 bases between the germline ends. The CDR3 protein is CASTPGFNTEAFF. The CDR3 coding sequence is TGCGCCAGCACCCCGGGGTTCAACACTGAAGCTTTCTTT.

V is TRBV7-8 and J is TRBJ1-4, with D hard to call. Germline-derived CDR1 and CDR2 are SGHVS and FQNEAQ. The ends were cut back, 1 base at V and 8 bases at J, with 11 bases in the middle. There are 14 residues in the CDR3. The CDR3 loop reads CASSLVRRREKLFF. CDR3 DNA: TGTGCCAGCAGCTTAGTGCGGCGCCGGGAAAAACTGTTTTTT. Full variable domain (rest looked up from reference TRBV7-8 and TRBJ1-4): GAGVSQSPRYKVAKRGQDVALRCDPISGHVSLFWYQQALGQGPEFLTYFQNEAQLDKSGLPSDRFFAERPEGSVSTLKIQRTQQEDSAVYLCASSLVRRREKLFFGSGTQLSVL.

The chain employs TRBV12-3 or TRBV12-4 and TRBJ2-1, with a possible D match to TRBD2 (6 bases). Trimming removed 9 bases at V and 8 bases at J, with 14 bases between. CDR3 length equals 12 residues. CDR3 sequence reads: CASTLGGDEQFF. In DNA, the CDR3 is TGTGCCAGTACCCTTGGCGGGGATGAGCAGTTCTTC.

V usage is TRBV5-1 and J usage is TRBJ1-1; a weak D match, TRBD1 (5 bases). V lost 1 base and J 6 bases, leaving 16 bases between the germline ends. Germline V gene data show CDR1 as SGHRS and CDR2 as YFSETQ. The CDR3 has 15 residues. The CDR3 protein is CASSLSGALGAEAFF. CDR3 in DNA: TGCGCCAGCAGCTTGTCTGGGGCCCTGGGGGCTGAAGCTTTCTTT. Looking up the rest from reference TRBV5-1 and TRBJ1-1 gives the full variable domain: KAGVTQTPRYLIKTRGQQVTLSCSPISGHRSVSWYQQTPGQGLQFLFEYFSETQRNKGNFPGRFSGRQFSNSRSEMNVSTLELGDSALYLCASSLSGALGAEAFFGQGTRLTVV.

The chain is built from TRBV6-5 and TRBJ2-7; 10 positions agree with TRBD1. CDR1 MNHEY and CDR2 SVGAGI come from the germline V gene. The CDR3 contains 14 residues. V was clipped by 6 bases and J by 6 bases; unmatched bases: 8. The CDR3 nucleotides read TGTGCCAGCAGGGCCGGGACAGGGGAGGGCGAGCAGTACTTC. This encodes CASRAGTGEGEQYF.

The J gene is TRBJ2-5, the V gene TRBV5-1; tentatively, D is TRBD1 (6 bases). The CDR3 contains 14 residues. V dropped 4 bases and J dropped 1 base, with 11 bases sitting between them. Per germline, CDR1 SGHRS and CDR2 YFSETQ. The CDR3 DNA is TGCGCCAGCAGCGGCGGACAGCCCCAAGAGACCCAGTACTTC. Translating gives CASSGGQPQETQYF.

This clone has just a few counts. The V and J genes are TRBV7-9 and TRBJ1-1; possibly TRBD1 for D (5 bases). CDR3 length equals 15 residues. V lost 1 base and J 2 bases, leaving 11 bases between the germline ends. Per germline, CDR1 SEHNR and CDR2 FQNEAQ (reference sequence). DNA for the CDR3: TGTGCCAGCAGCTTAGGCCGGGGGACCAACACTGAAGCTTTCTTT. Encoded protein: CASSLGRGTNTEAFF. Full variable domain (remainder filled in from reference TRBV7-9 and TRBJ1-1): DTGVSQNPRHKITKRGQNVTFRCDPISEHNRLYWYRQTLGQGPEFLTYFQNEAQLEKSRLLSDRFSAERPKGSFSTLEIQRTEQGDSAMYLCASSLGRGTNTEAFFGQGTRLTVV.

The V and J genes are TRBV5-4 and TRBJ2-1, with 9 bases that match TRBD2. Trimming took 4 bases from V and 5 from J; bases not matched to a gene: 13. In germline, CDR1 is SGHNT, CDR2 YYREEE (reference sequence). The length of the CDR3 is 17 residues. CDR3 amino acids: CASSLYLREGPNNEQFF. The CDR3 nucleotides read TGTGCCAGCAGCCTTTATTTGCGGGAGGGCCCCAACAATGAGCAGTTCTTC.

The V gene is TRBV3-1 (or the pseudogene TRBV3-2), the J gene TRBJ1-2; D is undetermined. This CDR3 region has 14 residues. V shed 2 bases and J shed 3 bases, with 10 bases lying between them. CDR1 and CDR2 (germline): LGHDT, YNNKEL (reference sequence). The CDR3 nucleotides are TGTGCCAGCAGCCAACTAGACGGCTACTATGGCTACACCTTC. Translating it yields CASSQLDGYYGYTF.

CDR3 protein: CASSIVPGQGAQPQHF. The CDR3 DNA follows: TGTGCCAGTAGTATAGTCCCCGGACAGGGAGCGCAGCCCCAGCATTTT. The chain carries TRBV19 and TRBJ1-5; TRBD1 agrees at 8 bases. The CDR3 has 16 amino acids. V lost 1 base and J lost 7; bases outside the gene matches: 9. Per the germline V gene, CDR1 is LNHDA and CDR2 is SQIVND (reference sequence).

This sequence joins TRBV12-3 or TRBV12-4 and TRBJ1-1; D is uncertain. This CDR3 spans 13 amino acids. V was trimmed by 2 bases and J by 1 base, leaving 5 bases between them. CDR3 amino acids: CASSLSRNTEAFF. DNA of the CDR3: TGTGCCAGCAGTTTAAGCCGGAACACTGAAGCTTTCTTT.

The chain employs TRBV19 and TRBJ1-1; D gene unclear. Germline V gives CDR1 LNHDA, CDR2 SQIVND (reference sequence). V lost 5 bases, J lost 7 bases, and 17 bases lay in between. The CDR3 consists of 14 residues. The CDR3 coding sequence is TGTGCCAGTAGTCCCCCGGGAGGGATCCTTGAAGCTTTCTTT. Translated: CASSPPGGILEAFF.

CDR3 region: CASSPTGENTEAFF. The CDR3 coding sequence is TGCGCCAGCAGCCCAACAGGGGAGAACACTGAAGCTTTCTTT. The chain carries TRBV5-1 and TRBJ1-1; the match to TRBD1 covers 7 bases. Trimming at V came to 4 bases and at J to 1 base, leaving 4 bases not matched to a gene. The CDR3 length is 14 residues. CDR1 and CDR2 (germline): SGHRS, YFSETQ.

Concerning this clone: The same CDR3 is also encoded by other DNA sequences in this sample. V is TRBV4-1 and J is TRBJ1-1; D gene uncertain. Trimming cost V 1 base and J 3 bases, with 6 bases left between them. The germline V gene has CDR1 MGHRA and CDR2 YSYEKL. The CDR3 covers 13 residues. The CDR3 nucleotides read TGCGCCAGCAGCCAAGGTTCGCACACTGAAGCTTTCTTT. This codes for CASSQGSHTEAFF.

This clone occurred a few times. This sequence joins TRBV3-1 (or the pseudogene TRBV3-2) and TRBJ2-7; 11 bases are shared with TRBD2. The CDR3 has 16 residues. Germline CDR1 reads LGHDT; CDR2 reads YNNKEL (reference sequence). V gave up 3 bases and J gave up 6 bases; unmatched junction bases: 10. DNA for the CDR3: TGTGCCAGCAGCCACCGAACTAGCGGGAGCATCCCCGAGCAGTACTTC. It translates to CASSHRTSGSIPEQYF.

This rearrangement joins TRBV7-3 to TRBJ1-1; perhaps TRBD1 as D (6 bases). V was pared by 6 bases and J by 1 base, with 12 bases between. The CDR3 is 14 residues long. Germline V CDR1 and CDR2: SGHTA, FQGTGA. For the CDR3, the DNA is TGTGCCAGCAGTTTGACAGGTGAGAACACTGAAGCTTTCTTT. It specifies CASSLTGENTEAFF.

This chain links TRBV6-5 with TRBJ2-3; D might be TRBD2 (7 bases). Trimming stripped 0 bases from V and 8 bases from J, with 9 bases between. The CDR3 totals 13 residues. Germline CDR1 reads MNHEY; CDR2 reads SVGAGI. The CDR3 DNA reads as TGTGCCAGCAGTTACTCGGCGGGGGCTACGCAGTATTTT. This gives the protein CASSYSAGATQYF.

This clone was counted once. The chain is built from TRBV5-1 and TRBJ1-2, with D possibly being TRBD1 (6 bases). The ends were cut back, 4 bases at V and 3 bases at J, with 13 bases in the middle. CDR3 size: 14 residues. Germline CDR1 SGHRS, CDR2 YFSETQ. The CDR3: CASSPPRQDYGYTF. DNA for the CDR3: TGCGCCAGCAGCCCCCCGCGACAGGACTATGGCTACACCTTC.

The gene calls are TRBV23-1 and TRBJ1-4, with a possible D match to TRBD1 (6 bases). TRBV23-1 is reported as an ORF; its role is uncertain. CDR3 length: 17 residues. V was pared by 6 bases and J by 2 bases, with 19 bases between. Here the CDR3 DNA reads TGCGCCAGCAGCCCTGGGGGCGGGGTGGGTACTAATGAAAAACTGTTTTTT. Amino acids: CASSPGGGVGTNEKLFF.

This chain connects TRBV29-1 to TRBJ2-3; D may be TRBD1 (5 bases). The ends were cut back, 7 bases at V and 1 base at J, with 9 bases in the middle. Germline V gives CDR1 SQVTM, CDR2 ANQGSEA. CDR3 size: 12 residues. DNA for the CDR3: TGCAGCGAGAAGACAGGCACAGATACGCAGTATTTT. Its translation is CSEKTGTDTQYF.

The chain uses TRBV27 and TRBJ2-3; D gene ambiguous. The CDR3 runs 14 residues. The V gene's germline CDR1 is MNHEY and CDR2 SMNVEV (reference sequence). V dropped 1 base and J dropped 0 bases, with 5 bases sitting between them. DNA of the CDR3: TGTGCCAGCAGTTTATTTACGAGCACAGATACGCAGTATTTT. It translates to CASSLFTSTDTQYF.

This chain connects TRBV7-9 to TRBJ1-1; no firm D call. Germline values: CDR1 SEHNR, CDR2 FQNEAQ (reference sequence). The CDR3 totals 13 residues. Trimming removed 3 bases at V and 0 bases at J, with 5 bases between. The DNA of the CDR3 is TGTGCCAGCAGCTTTCAGGTGAACACTGAAGCTTTCTTT. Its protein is CASSFQVNTEAFF.

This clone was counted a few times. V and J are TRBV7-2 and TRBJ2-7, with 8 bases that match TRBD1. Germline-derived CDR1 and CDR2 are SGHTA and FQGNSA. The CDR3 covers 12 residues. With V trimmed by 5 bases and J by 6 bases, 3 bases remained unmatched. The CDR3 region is CASSPGQGEQYF. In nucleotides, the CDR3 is TGTGCCAGCAGCCCCGGACAGGGCGAGCAGTACTTC.

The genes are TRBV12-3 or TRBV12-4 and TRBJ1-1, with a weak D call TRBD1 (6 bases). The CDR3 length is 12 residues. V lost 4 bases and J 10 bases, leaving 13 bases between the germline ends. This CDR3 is CASSSRGTTAFF. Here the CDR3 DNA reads TGTGCCAGCAGTTCCAGGGGAACGACAGCTTTCTTT.